This entry is about one T cell receptor beta chain. The data were taken from a study of cytomegalovirus exposure and HLA in healthy donors. V shed 7 bases and J 1 base; nucleotides not matched to a gene: 6. The CDR3 loop spans 15 amino acids. Germline assignment: CDR1 PRHDT and CDR2 FYEKMQ (reference sequence). Primers for the PCR totalled 60 Vbeta and 13 Jbeta. Data came from immunoSEQ multiplex PCR; TCRdb stores just in-frame clones and leaves some out. Recorded for this sample: approximately 70,000 clones. The clonotype originates from a woman aged 25 to 39 in good health and CMV-seronegative. J is TRBJ2-2 and V is TRBV13, with 7 bases lining up with TRBD1. The sequencing sample was made of PBMCs. The CDR3 nucleotides read TGTGCCAGCACGGGACGACAGGGGAACACCGGGGAGCTGTTTTTT. It is translated as CASTGRQGNTGELFF.